These T cell receptor beta chains were read from a single sample in a study of cytomegalovirus exposure and HLA in healthy donors. TCRdb keeps only in-frame clones here, not all; method: immunoSEQ multiplex PCR. The sample shows about 140,000 clones, approximately 80% of them seen only once. Sequencing input: PBMCs. The receptors shown here come from a man in his fifties in good health and CMV-seronegative. Each CDR3 is given with its conserved first and last residue. A D gene is named only where the DNA matches it firmly. Clone size is given for some rows only: seen once, a few or many times, or a class if the clone is expanded.

>NA|TRBV10-1|NA|TRBJ2-1
CASNWTTDPEQFF
>NA|TRBV5-1|NA|TRBJ1-1
CASSPQQNTEAFF
>few|TRBV9|NA|TRBJ2-3
CASSVDPGVDTQYF
>NA|TRBV10-3|TRBD1|TRBJ1-2
CAISAGTGGNYGYTF
>NA|TRBV7-6|NA|TRBJ2-3
CASSLRPSEVDTQYF
>NA|TRBV6-1|TRBD1|TRBJ2-5
CASMPGQGVVETQYF
>NA|TRBV5-6|NA|TRBJ1-6
CASSPTGYNSPLHF
>NA|TRBV7-2|TRBD2|TRBJ2-3
CASSLVRLAGGADTQYF
>once|TRBV28|NA|TRBJ1-1
CASTDRNTEAFF
>NA|TRBV12-5|NA|TRBJ2-5
CASGLGELASVETQYF
>once|TRBV6-1|TRBD1|TRBJ2-4
CASRGTGETKNIQYF
>NA|TRBV18|NA|TRBJ2-3
CASSPLEGAKDTQYF
>few|TRBV4-2|TRBD2|TRBJ2-7
CASSQELAGDEQYF
>NA|TRBV5-5|TRBD1|TRBJ1-2
CASSRGQGARGNYGYTF
>few|TRBV18|NA|TRBJ1-4
CARNRNEKLFF
>NA|TRBV5-4|NA|TRBJ1-2
CASRAGANYGYTF
>NA|TRBV5-4|NA|TRBJ2-7
CASSPDQEDHEQYF
>NA|TRBV7-8|TRBD2|TRBJ2-7
CASSLASSGTSQYF
>once|TRBV2|NA|TRBJ1-5
CASGGVNQPQHF
>NA|TRBV11-2|TRBD1|TRBJ1-2
CASSLRTGWNYGYTF
>NA|TRBV4-1|TRBD2|TRBJ2-3
CASCRLAGGGDTQYF
>few|TRBV15|TRBD1|TRBJ1-5
CATSRGDRSDQPQHF
>NA|TRBV7-8|NA|TRBJ2-5
CASSPRGATQYF
>NA|TRBV19|NA|TRBJ1-5
CASSLPPSGNQPQHF
>NA|TRBV7-2|NA|TRBJ1-2
CASSSFPYGYTF
>NA|TRBV5-6|NA|TRBJ2-7
CASSSGVHYEQYF
>NA|TRBV2|NA|TRBJ1-3
CASKEAGAGNTIYF
>NA|TRBV19|NA|TRBJ2-2
CASSSQWRVNTGELFF
>NA|TRBV2|NA|TRBJ2-7
CASSERRGPYEQYF
>few|TRBV10-2|TRBD2|TRBJ2-1
CASRTGTNPEQFF
>few|TRBV27|TRBD1|TRBJ2-1
CASSPWTGSVNEQFF
>NA|TRBV6-6|NA|TRBJ2-5
CASSYGLLQETQYF
>NA|TRBV25-1|NA|TRBJ1-1
CASSESGGYEAFF
>NA|TRBV15|NA|TRBJ2-7
CATSRDSAGRTYEQYF
>NA|TRBV18|TRBD1|TRBJ1-1
CASSATGTGGAGAEAFF
>few|TRBV10-3|TRBD2|TRBJ2-3
CAIRGRLAGSTDTQYF
>few|TRBV30|NA|TRBJ1-2
CAWSTLGHLIGYGYTF
>NA|TRBV7-9|NA|TRBJ2-5
CASTYAPRRVETQYF
>NA|TRBV5-1|TRBD2|TRBJ2-3
CASSPSGRVTDTQYF
>NA|TRBV7-9|TRBD1|TRBJ1-4
CASSLVVEQGAPTNEKLFF
>NA|TRBV13|TRBD2|TRBJ2-7
CASSTGLADYEQYF
>NA|TRBV21-1|NA|TRBJ2-7
CASNTRTGHRTYEQYF
>NA|TRBV29-1|TRBD1|TRBJ1-1
CSVGDRVAEAFF
>NA|TRBV29-1|NA|TRBJ2-5
CSVGAEVEQYF
>once|TRBV7-3|NA|TRBJ2-2
CASSPGNTGELFF
>NA|TRBV5-1|TRBD2|TRBJ2-1
CASRAGTSGTYNEQFF
>NA|TRBV5-5|TRBD2|TRBJ2-1
CASSLSLAGGLSNEQFF
>once|TRBV7-6|TRBD1|TRBJ2-7
CASSPKGTGTIEQYF
>NA|TRBV30|NA|TRBJ1-3
CAWSRTDFSGNTIYF
>few|TRBV6-1|NA|TRBJ1-5
CASRRQSSNQPQHF
>NA|TRBV27|TRBD2|TRBJ2-7
CASSSPSGSVYEQYF
>NA|TRBV5-1|TRBD2|TRBJ2-2
CASSFLAGGGTGELFF